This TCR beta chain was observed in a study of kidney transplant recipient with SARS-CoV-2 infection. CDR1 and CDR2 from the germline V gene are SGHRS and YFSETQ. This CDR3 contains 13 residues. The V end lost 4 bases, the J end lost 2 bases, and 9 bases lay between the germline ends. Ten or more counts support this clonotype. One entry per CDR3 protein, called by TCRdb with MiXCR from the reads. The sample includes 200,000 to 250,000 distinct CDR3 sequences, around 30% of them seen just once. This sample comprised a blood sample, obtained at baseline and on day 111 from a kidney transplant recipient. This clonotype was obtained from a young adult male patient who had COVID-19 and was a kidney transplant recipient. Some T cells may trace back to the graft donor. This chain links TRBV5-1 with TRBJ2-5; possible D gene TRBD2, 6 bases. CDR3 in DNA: TGCGCCAGCAGCCTCGGGACTCAAGAGACCCAGTACTTC. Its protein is CASSLGTQETQYF.